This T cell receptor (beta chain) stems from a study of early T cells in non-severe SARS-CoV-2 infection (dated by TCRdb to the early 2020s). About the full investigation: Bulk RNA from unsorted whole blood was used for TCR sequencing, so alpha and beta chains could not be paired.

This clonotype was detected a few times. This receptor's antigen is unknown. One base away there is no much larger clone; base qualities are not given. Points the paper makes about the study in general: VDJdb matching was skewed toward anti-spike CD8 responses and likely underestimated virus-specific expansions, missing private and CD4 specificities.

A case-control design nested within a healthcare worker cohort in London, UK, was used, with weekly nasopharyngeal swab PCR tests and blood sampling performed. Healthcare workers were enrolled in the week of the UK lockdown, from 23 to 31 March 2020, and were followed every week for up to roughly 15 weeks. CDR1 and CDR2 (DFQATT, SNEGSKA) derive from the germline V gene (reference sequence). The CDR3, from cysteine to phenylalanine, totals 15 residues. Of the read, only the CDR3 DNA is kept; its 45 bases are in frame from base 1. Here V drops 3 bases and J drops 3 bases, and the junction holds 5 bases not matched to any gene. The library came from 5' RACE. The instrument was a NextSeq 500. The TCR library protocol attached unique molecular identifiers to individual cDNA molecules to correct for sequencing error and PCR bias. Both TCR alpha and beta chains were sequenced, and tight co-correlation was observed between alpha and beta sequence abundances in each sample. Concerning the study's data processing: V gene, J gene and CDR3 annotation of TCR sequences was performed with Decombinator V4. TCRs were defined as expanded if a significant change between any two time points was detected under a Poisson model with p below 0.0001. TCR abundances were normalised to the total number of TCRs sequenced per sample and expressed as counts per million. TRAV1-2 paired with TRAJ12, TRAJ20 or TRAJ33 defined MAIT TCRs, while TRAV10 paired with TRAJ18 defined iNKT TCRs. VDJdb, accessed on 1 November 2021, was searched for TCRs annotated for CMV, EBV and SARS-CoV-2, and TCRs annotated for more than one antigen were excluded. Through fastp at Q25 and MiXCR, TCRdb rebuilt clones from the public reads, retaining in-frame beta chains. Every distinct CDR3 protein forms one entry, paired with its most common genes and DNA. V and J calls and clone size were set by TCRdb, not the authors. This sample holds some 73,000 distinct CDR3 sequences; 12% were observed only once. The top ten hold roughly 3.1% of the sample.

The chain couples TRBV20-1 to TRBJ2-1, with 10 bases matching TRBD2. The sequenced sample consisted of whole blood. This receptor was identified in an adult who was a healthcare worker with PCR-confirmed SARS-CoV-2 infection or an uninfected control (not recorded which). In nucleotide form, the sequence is TGCAGTGCTAGGGCTAGCGGGAGATTCTACAATGAGCAGTTCTTC. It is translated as CSARASGRFYNEQFF.